The text below deals with one TCR beta chain. A second roughly 6 to 12 cycle PCR used barcoded and J-beta primers. Every cDNA molecule carried a tag from a template-switch adaptor bearing 12 random nucleotides. At least 2.5 million CDR3-containing paired-end reads were obtained per sample. TCRdb processed the 5' RACE reads anew with MiXCR; each CDR3 protein has one entry. The data contain roughly 800,000 distinct CDR3 sequences, 58% of them singletons. The data originate from a study of blood T cells in healthy people across ages. V lost 0 bases to trimming and J lost 4 bases, with 10 bases between them. Germline lookup yields CDR1 MGHRA and CDR2 YSYEKL. CDR3 length: 15 amino acids.

Material for sequencing was blood. The chain is built from TRBV4-1 and TRBJ1-5; maybe TRBD1 (6 bases). This receptor was obtained from a man aged 25 to 45 in good health. The CDR3 loop is CASSQDPGVNQPQHF. In nucleotides, the CDR3 is TGCGCCAGCAGCCAAGATCCAGGGGTGAATCAGCCCCAGCATTTT.